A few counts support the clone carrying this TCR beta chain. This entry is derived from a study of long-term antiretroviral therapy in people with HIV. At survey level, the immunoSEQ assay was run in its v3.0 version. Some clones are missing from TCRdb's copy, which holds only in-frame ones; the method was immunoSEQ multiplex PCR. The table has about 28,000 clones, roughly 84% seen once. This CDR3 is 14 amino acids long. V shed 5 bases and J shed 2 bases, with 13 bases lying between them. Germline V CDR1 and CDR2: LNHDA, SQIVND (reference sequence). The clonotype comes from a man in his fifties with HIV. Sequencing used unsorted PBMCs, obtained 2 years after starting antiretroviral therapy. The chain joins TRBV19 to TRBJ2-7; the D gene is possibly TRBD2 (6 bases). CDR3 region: CASSSGGYAYEQYF. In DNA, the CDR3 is TGTGCCAGTAGTTCTGGGGGGTATGCCTACGAGCAGTACTTC.